Listed below are T cell receptor beta chains from one sample, sequenced in a study of T cell responses to AZD1222 COVID-19 vaccine. Produced via immunoSEQ multiplex PCR; TCRdb's table is partial and in-frame only. The sample carries some 150,000 clones, under 95% recorded once. The sequences come from peripheral blood, collected on day 0 of MenACWY control vaccination. The receptor source for this set is an adult in good health. Both conserved end residues are part of each CDR3. Each record gives: clone size, D gene, J gene, V gene, CDR3 protein, CDR3 DNA. The D gene is left open where the match is weak. Some rows have no size entry. The others give once, few or many, or a class for an expanded clone.

NA	TRBD1	TRBJ1-2	TRBV3-1/TRBV3-2	CASSHTVRDRNYGYTF	TGTGCCAGCAGTCACACCGTTAGGGACAGGAACTATGGCTACACCTTC
NA	NA	TRBJ1-4	TRBV10-2	CASSGSRVYEKLFF	TGCGCCAGCAGTGGGTCCCGGGTTTACGAAAAACTGTTTTTT
NA	TRBD1	TRBJ2-2	TRBV27	CASHITGVTGELFF	TGTGCCAGTCACATTACAGGGGTTACCGGGGAGCTGTTTTTT
NA	NA	TRBJ1-2	TRBV3-1/TRBV3-2	CASSQQGGYGYTF	TGTGCCAGCAGCCAGCAAGGGGGGTATGGCTACACCTTC
NA	NA	TRBJ1-1	TRBV18	CASSPLDSPQNTEAFF	TGTGCCAGCTCACCCTTGGACAGCCCCCAGAACACTGAAGCTTTCTTT
once	NA	TRBJ2-5	TRBV7-2	CASSPRAGQETQYF	TGTGCCAGCAGCCCCCGGGCCGGTCAAGAGACCCAGTACTTC
NA	NA	TRBJ2-1	TRBV19	CASMGFYRDPLDGEQFF	TGTGCCAGTATGGGGTTCTACCGGGATCCCCTCGACGGTGAGCAGTTCTTC
few	NA	TRBJ1-2	TRBV5-1	CASSPRTGAREYGYTF	TGCGCCAGCAGCCCGCGTACGGGGGCGCGGGAATATGGCTACACCTTC
NA	NA	TRBJ1-1	TRBV28	CASSPSLNTEAFF	TGTGCCAGCAGTCCCTCACTGAACACTGAAGCTTTCTTT
NA	NA	TRBJ1-1	TRBV6-2/TRBV6-3	CASSRWGAVGTEAFF	TGTGCCAGCAGCCGCTGGGGCGCCGTGGGCACTGAAGCTTTCTTT
NA	NA	TRBJ2-7	TRBV27	CASTKRAGLEEQYF	TGTGCCAGCACCAAAAGGGCAGGGCTGGAGGAGCAGTACTTC
NA	NA	TRBJ2-7	TRBV18	CASSPFSLYEQYF	TGTGCCAGCTCCCCATTCAGCTTGTACGAGCAGTACTTC
NA	NA	TRBJ1-5	TRBV18	CASATRGNQPQHF	TGTGCCAGCGCGACCAGGGGCAATCAGCCCCAGCATTTT
NA	TRBD1	TRBJ1-6	TRBV7-9	CASSSSGTGYEDSPLHF	TGTGCCAGCAGCTCATCCGGGACAGGGTATGAGGATTCACCCCTCCACTTT
NA	TRBD2	TRBJ2-1	TRBV7-2	CASSLASSGRGYNEQFF	TGTGCCAGCAGCTTAGCGAGTAGCGGGAGGGGTTACAATGAGCAGTTCTTC
NA	NA	TRBJ2-4	TRBV7-9	CASSDTGLAKNIQYF	TGTGCCAGCAGCGATACAGGGCTAGCCAAAAACATTCAGTACTTC
NA	NA	TRBJ2-5	TRBV7-6	CASTPGTAGVETQYF	TGTGCCAGCACACCCGGGACGGCAGGTGTGGAGACCCAGTACTTC
NA	TRBD2	TRBJ2-1	TRBV4-1	CASSQEGTLAGGFF	TGCGCCAGCAGCCAAGAAGGGACACTAGCGGGGGGGTTCTTC
NA	NA	TRBJ2-7	TRBV21-1	CASSNSSGRSAEQYF	TGTGCCAGCAGCAATTCTAGCGGCCGCTCGGCCGAGCAGTACTTC
NA	NA	TRBJ1-1	TRBV19	CASSANEAIFEAFF	TGTGCCAGTAGTGCTAACGAGGCGATCTTTGAAGCTTTCTTT
NA	NA	TRBJ2-5	TRBV7-2	CASSFGGRETQYF	TGTGCCAGCAGCTTCGGGGGGCGTGAGACCCAGTACTTC
NA	NA	TRBJ2-7	TRBV9	CASSTRDGSYEQYF	TGTGCCAGCAGCACCCGGGACGGCTCCTACGAGCAGTACTTC
NA	NA	TRBJ1-1	TRBV29-1	CSAGQLNTEAFF	TGCAGCGCTGGACAGTTGAACACTGAAGCTTTCTTT
NA	NA	TRBJ1-5	TRBV15	CATSEDSNQPQHF	TGTGCCACCAGTGAAGATAGCAATCAGCCCCAGCATTTT
NA	NA	TRBJ1-1	TRBV12-3/TRBV12-4	CASSLKLVTEAFF	TGTGCCAGCAGTTTAAAATTGGTAACTGAAGCTTTCTTT
once	TRBD1	TRBJ1-6	TRBV24-1	CATSDLGRTGAEILYNSPLHF	TGTGCCACCAGTGATTTAGGCAGGACAGGGGCCGAAATCCTCTATAATTCACCCCTCCACTTT
NA	NA	TRBJ1-1	TRBV4-1	CASSLEAGTTNTEAFF	TGCGCCAGCAGCCTGGAGGCTGGGACAACGAACACTGAAGCTTTCTTT
NA	NA	TRBJ2-3	TRBV7-2	CASSLQAGLTDTQYF	TGTGCCAGCAGCTTACAGGCGGGGCTCACAGATACGCAGTATTTT
NA	NA	TRBJ1-1	TRBV24-1	CATSDPGTEAFF	TGTGCCACCAGTGACCCCGGGACAGAAGCTTTCTTT
once	NA	TRBJ1-5	TRBV27	CASSFRPNQPQHF	TGTGCCAGCAGTTTCCGCCCAAATCAGCCCCAGCATTTT
NA	NA	TRBJ2-5	TRBV15	CATSRDPRVPQETQYF	TGTGCCACCAGCAGGGATCCGCGGGTACCCCAAGAGACCCAGTACTTC
NA	NA	TRBJ1-1	TRBV11-2	CASSPGARVVTEAFF	TGTGCCAGCAGCCCCGGGGCCAGGGTAGTGACTGAAGCTTTCTTT
NA	TRBD1	TRBJ1-1	TRBV5-1	CASSPGQGNTEAFF	TGCGCCAGCAGCCCGGGACAGGGGAACACTGAAGCTTTCTTT
NA	NA	TRBJ1-2	TRBV5-1	CASSPEGSYGYTF	TGCGCCAGCAGCCCCGAGGGGTCCTATGGCTACACCTTC
few	TRBD1	TRBJ1-5	TRBV19	CASNVGQGAQPQHF	TGTGCCAGTAACGTTGGACAGGGGGCTCAGCCCCAGCATTTT
NA	NA	TRBJ2-1	TRBV19	CASRSSDVVEQFF	TGTGCCAGTAGGAGCAGCGACGTTGTTGAGCAGTTCTTC
NA	TRBD1	TRBJ1-2	TRBV7-3	CASSRGQGGYGYTF	TGTGCCAGCAGCCGCGGACAGGGAGGCTATGGCTACACCTTC
NA	NA	TRBJ1-1	TRBV9	CASSVEGSGNTEAFF	TGTGCCAGCAGCGTAGAAGGAAGCGGAAACACTGAAGCTTTCTTT
NA	NA	TRBJ2-1	TRBV19	CASSQAPYNEQFF	TGTGCCAGTAGTCAGGCCCCCTACAATGAGCAGTTCTTC
NA	TRBD2	TRBJ2-1	TRBV6-4	CASSEAASGNNEQFF	TGTGCCAGCAGTGAAGCGGCTAGCGGGAACAATGAGCAGTTCTTC
NA	NA	TRBJ1-2	TRBV24-1	CATSDFTANYGYTF	TGTGCCACCAGTGATTTTACCGCTAACTATGGCTACACCTTC
NA	NA	TRBJ2-7	TRBV21-1	CASSKVGTGGSYEQYF	TGTGCCAGCAGCAAGGTAGGGACAGGAGGATCCTACGAGCAGTACTTC